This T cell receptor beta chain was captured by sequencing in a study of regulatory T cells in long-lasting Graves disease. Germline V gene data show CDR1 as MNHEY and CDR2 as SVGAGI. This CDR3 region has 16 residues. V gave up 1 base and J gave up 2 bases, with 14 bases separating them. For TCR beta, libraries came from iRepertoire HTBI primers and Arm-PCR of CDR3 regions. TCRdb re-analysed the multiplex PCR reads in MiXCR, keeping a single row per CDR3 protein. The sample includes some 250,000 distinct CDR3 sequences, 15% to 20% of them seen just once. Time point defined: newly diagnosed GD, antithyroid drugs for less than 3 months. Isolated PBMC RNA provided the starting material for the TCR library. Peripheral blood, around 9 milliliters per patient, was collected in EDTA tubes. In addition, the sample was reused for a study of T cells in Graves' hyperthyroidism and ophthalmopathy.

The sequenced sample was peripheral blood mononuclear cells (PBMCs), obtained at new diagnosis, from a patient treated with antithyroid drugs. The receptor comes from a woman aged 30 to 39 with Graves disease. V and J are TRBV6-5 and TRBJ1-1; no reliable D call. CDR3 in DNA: TGTGCCAGCAGTTACTATAGAGGGCCCGGTAACACTGAAGCTTTCTTT. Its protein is CASSYYRGPGNTEAFF.